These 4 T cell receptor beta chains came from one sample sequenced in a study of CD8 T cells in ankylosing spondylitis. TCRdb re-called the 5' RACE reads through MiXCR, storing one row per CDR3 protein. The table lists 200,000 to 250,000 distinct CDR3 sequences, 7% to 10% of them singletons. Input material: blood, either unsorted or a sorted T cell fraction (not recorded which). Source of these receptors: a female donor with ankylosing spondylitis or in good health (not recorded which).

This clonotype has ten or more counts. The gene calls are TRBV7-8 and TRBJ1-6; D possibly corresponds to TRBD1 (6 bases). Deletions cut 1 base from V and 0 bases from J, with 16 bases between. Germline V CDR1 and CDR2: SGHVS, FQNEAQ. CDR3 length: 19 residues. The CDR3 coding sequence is TGTGCCAGCAGCTTAGGACGGGACATTCTTCGCTCCTATAATTCACCCCTCCACTTT. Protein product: CASSLGRDILRSYNSPLHF.

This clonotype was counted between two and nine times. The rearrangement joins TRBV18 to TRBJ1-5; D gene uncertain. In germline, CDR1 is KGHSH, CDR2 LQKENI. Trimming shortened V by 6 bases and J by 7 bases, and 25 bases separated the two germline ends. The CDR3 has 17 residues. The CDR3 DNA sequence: TGTGCCAGCTCCCCGAAGGACGTCCCTTTGGGAGGGCAGCCCCAGCATTTT. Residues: CASSPKDVPLGGQPQHF.

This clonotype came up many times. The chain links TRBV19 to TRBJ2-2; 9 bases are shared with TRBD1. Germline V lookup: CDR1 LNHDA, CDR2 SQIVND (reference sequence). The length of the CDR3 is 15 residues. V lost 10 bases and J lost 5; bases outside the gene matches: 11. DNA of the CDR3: TGTGCCACCGAACAGACAGGGGGAATGACCGGGGAGCTGTTTTTT. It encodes CATEQTGGMTGELFF. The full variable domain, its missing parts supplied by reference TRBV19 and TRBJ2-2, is DGGITQSPKYLFRKEGQNVTLSCEQNLNHDAMYWYRQDPGQGLRLIYYSQIVNDFQKGDIAEGYSVSREKKESFPLTVTSAQKNPTAFYLCATEQTGGMTGELFFGEGSRLTVL.

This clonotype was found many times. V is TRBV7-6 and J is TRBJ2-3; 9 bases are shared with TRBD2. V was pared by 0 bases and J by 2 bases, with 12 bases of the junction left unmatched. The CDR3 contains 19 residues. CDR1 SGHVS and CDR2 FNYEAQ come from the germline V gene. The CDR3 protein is CASSLAGGIAGALTDTQYF. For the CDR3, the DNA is TGTGCCAGCAGCTTAGCGGGGGGGATAGCGGGAGCCCTCACAGATACGCAGTATTTT.